This paragraph covers one TCR beta chain sequence. These data belong to a study of a mutant IDH1 vaccine in newly diagnosed glioma. TCRdb's table, derived via immunoSEQ multiplex PCR, lists solely in-frame clones and lacks some. Of roughly 50,000 clones in the sample, approximately 81% were seen once. This sample's time point: baseline, week 1 (first vaccination visit). The treatment: pre-vaccination baseline after standard-of-care therapy. The sequencing used PBMCs, collected from a glioma patient treated with radiotherapy, temozolomide or both. The TCR originated in a man aged 18 to 29 with glioma.

CDR3 DNA: TGCGCCAGCAGCTTGACCCGCCCGTTTGCGGGGGACTCTTCCTACGAGCAGTACTTC. Amino acids: CASSLTRPFAGDSSYEQYF. This chain uses TRBV5-1 with TRBJ2-7, with 7 bases aligning to TRBD2. Germline CDR1 is SGHRS and CDR2 is YFSETQ. With V trimmed by 1 base and J by 1 base, 17 bases remained unmatched. CDR3 size: 19 residues.